The source of this T cell receptor (beta chain) is a study of beta chain features in type 1 diabetes. General study findings and limits: TCRB CDR3 length was moderately but significantly reduced in all four CD4+ subsets of Type 1 diabetes patients.

Investigators reverse transcribed all isolated RNA, so they sequenced expressed TCRB transcripts. Method: immunoSEQ multiplex PCR; TCRdb's copy keeps in-frame clones and lacks some. The repertoire holds more than 250,000 clones, 24% seen once, with 0.012% in the top ten. CDR3 length equals 13 residues. V trimming: 6 bases; J trimming: 3 bases; junction bases outside the gene matches: 4. Germline-derived CDR1 and CDR2 are SQVTM and ANQGSEA. This clone occurred a few times. Antigen: not known. The single heparinised draw taken from each donor contained roughly 100 mL of blood on average. The receptor was isolated from a woman in her 30s with type 1 diabetes. The J gene is TRBJ1-2, the V gene TRBV29-1; the match to TRBD1 covers 10 bases. The material sequenced was naive CD4+ T cells from blood. CDR3 DNA: TGCAGCGTCTTGACAGGGGGCCACTATGGCTACACCTTC. Its translation: CSVLTGGHYGYTF.